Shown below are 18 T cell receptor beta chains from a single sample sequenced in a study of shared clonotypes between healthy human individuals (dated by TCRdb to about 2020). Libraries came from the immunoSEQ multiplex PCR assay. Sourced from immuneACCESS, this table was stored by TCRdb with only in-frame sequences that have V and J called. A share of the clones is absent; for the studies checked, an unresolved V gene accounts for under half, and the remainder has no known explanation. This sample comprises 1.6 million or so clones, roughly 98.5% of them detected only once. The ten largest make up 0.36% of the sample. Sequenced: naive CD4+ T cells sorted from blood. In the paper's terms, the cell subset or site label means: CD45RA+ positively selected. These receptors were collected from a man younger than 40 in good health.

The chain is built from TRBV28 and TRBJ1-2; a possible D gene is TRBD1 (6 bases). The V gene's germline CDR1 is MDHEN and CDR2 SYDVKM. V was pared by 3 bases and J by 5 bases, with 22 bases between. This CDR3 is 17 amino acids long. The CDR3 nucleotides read TGTGCCAGCAGTTTTCGTGGCAGGGGAGCGCCCCTATATGGCTACACCTTC. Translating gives CASSFRGRGAPLYGYTF.

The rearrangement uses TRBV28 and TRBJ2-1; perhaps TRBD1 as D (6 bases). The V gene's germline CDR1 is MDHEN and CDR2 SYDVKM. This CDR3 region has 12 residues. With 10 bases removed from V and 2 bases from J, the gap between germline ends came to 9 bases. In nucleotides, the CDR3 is TGTGCCATCCAGGGGACCTACAATGAGCAGTTCTTC. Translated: CAIQGTYNEQFF.

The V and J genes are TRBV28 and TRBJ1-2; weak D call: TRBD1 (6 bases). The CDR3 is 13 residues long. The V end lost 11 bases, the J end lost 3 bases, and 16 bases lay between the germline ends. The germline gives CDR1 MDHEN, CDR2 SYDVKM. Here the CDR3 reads CAAAGGADYGYTF. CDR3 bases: TGTGCCGCTGCCGGGGGGGCCGACTATGGCTACACCTTC.

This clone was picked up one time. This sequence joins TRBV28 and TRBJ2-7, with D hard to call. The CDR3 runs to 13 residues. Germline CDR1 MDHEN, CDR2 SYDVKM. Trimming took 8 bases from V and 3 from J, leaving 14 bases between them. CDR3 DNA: TGTGCCAGCCGAGTCTCCGGCCACTACGAGCAGTACTTC. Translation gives CASRVSGHYEQYF.

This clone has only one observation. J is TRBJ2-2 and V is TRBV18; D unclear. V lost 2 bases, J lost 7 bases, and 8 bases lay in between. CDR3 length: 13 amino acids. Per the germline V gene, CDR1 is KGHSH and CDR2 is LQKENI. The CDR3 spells CASSPEQGGELFF. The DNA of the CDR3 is TGTGCCAGCTCACCAGAACAAGGCGGGGAGCTGTTTTTT.

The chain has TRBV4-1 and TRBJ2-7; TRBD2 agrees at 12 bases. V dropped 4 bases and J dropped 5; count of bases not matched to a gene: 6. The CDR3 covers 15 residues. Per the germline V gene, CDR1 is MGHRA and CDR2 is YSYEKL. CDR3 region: CASSPRTSGTNEQYF. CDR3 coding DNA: TGCGCCAGCAGCCCCCGGACTAGCGGGACCAACGAGCAGTACTTC.

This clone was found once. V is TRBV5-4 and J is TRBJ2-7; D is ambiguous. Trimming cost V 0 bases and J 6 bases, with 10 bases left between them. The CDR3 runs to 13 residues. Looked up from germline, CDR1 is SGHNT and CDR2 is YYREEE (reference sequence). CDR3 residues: CASSLGGRGEQYF. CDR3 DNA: TGTGCCAGCAGCTTGGGAGGCCGCGGCGAGCAGTACTTC.

The CDR3 nucleotides are TGTGCCAGCTCACCAGCCGTTTTCGGGAATGAGCAGTTCTTC. It encodes CASSPAVFGNEQFF. V and J are TRBV18 and TRBJ2-1, with unresolved D. Germline V lookup: CDR1 KGHSH, CDR2 LQKENI. The CDR3 contains 14 residues. The ends were cut back, 2 bases at V and 7 bases at J, with 12 bases in the middle. The full variable domain, rest sourced from reference TRBV18 and TRBJ2-1, is NAGVMQNPRHLVRRRGQEARLRCSPMKGHSHVYWYRQLPEEGLKFMVYLQKENIIDESGMPKERFSAEFPKEGPSILRIQQVVRGDSAAYFCASSPAVFGNEQFFGPGTRLTVL.

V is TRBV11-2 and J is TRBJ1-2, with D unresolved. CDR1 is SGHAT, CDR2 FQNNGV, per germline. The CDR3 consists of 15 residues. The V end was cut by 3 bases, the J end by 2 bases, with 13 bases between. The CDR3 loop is CASSFLRTKNYGYTF. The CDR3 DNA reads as TGTGCCAGCAGCTTCCTAAGGACGAAAAACTATGGCTACACCTTC.

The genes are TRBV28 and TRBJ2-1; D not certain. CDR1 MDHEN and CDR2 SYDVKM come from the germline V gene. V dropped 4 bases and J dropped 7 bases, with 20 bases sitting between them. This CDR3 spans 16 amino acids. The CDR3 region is CASSWVVKQTANEQFF. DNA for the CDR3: TGTGCCAGCAGTTGGGTAGTCAAACAGACTGCGAATGAGCAGTTCTTC. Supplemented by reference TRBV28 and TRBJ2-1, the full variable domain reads DVKVTQSSRYLVKRTGEKVFLECVQDMDHENMFWYRQDPGLGLRLIYFSYDVKMKEKGDIPEGYSVSREKKERFSLILESASTNQTSMYLCASSWVVKQTANEQFFGPGTRLTVL.

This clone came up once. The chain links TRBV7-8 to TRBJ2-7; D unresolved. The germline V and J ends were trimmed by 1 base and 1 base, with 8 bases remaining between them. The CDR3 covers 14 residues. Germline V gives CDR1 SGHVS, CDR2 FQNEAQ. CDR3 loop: CASSLETQSYEQYF. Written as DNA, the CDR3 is TGTGCCAGCAGCTTAGAAACACAGTCCTACGAGCAGTACTTC.

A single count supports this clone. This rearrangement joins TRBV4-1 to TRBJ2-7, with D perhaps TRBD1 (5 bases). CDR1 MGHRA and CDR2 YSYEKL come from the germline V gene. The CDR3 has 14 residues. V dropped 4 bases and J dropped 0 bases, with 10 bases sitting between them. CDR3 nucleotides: TGCGCCAGCAGCCTCCAGGGCCTCTCCTACGAGCAGTACTTC. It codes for CASSLQGLSYEQYF.

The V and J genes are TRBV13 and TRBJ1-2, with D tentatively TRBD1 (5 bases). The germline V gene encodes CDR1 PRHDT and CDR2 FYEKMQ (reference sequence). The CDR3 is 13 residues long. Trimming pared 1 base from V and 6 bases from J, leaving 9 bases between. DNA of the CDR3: TGTGCCAGCAGCTTAGTCGGGACTCATGGCTACACCTTC. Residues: CASSLVGTHGYTF.

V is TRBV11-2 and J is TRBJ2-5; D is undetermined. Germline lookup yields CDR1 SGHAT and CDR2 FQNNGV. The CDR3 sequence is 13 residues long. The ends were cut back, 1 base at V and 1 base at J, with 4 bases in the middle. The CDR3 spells CASSLVRQETQYF. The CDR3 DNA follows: TGTGCCAGCAGCTTAGTACGCCAAGAGACCCAGTACTTC.

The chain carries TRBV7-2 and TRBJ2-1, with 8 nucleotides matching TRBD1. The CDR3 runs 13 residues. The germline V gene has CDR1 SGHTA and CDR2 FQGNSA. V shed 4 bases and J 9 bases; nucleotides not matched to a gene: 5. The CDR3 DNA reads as TGTGCCAGCAGCTATGGACAGGGCGGTGAGCAGTTCTTC. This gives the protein CASSYGQGGEQFF.

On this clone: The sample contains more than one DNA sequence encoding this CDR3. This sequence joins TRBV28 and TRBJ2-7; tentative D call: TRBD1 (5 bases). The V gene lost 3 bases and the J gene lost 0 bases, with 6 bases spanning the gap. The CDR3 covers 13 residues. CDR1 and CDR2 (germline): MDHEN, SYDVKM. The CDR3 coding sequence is TGTGCCAGCAGTTTTAGGGGCTCCTACGAGCAGTACTTC. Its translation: CASSFRGSYEQYF. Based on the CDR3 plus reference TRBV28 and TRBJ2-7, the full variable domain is DVKVTQSSRYLVKRTGEKVFLECVQDMDHENMFWYRQDPGLGLRLIYFSYDVKMKEKGDIPEGYSVSREKKERFSLILESASTNQTSMYLCASSFRGSYEQYFGPGTRLTVT.

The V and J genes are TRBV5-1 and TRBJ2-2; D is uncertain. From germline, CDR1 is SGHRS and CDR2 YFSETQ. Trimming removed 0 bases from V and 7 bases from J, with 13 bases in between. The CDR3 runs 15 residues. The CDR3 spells CASSLGYRSNGELFF. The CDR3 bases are TGCGCCAGCAGCTTGGGTTATCGTTCAAACGGGGAGCTGTTTTTT.

CDR3 protein: CASSYDRNTEAFF. The DNA of the CDR3 is TGTGCCAGCAGCTATGACAGGAACACTGAAGCTTTCTTT. V usage is TRBV27 and J usage is TRBJ1-1; D is perhaps TRBD1 (5 bases). The CDR3 sequence is 13 residues long. Germline V gives CDR1 MNHEY, CDR2 SMNVEV (reference sequence). V lost 6 bases and J lost 1, with 9 bases in between.